Listed here is a single TCR beta chain. Antigen: not known. Distinct nucleotide sequences in the sample also encode this CDR3. The data derive from a study of shared clonotypes between healthy human individuals. Study at large: Donors had three CD4 naive, three CD4 memory, two CD8 naive and one CD8 memory plate apiece.

TCRdb's table, derived via immunoSEQ multiplex PCR, lists solely in-frame clones and lacks some. The profile shows 2 million to 2.5 million clones, approximately 94% of them singletons. The study, taken as a whole, reports: In this cohort, only blood was sampled, and tissue repertoires likely differ. Large depth notwithstanding, sorted-subset sequencing proved incomplete by rarefaction.

Trimming pared 3 bases from V and 4 bases from J, leaving 8 bases between. The CDR3 runs 13 residues. Germline CDR1 MNHEY, CDR2 SMNVEV (reference sequence). This chain connects TRBV27 to TRBJ2-3; a possible D gene is TRBD1 (6 bases). Sequences were obtained from naive CD4+ T cells sorted from blood. Subset in this sample: CD45RA+ positively selected. The receptor's source is a man aged 18 to 35 in good health. The CDR3 DNA is TGTGCCAGCAGTTTCAGGGGCGCAGATACGCAGTATTTT. As protein: CASSFRGADTQYF.